This T cell receptor (beta chain) was profiled in a study of blood T cell repertoires in COVID-19. Study information: Material from acute and convalescent COVID-19 was sourced from the United States, Italy and Spain. The cDNA or gDNA used as material had been derived from T cells, B-cell-depleted T cells, or PBMCs.

In the original analysis: From reference gene primer amplification, estimates of nucleated cell counts were derived. Assay: immunoSEQ multiplex PCR; the TCRdb copy retains only in-frame clones and omits some. D and trimming were read from the DNA, whereas the V and J calls and clone size are those reported in that table. The repertoire holds 30,000 to 40,000 clones, with just over 90% as singletons. This clone was picked up a small number of times. This CDR3 is built from 13 residues. Germline CDR1 is SGHKS and CDR2 is YYEKEE (reference sequence). V lost 0 bases and J lost 6, with 10 bases in between.

The chain links TRBV5-5 to TRBJ2-7, with D unclear. Sequencing was performed on peripheral blood. This clonotype originated in a man aged 50-59 years with active COVID-19. In DNA form, the CDR3 reads TGTGCCAGCAGCTTGGTTCTACAGCCCGAGCAGTACTTC. This codes for CASSLVLQPEQYF.